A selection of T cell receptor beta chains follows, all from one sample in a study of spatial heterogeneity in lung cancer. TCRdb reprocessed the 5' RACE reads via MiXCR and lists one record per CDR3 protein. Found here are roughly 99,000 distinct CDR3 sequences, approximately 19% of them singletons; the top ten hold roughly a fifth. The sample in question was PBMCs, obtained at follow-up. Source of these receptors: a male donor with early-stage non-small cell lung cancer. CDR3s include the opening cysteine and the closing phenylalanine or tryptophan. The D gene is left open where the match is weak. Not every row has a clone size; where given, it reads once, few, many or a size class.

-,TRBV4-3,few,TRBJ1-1,TGCGCCAGCAGCCAAACAGTGAACACTGAAGCTTTCTTT,CASSQTVNTEAFF
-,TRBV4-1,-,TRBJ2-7,TGCGCCAGCAGCCAAGTGGAGGGAACTGGCGAGCAGTACTTC,CASSQVEGTGEQYF
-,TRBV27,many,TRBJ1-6,TGTGCCAGCAGTTCGAATCCGGGACCCCGAACGTCCCTCCACTTT,CASSSNPGPRTSLHF
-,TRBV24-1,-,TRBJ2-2,TGTGCCACCAGTGGAGTGGGTTTCGGGGAGCTGTTTTTT,CATSGVGFGELFF
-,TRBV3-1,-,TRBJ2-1,TGTGCCAGCAGCCAAGGATCCCAAAACCGAGCTGAGCAGTTCTTC,CASSQGSQNRAEQFF
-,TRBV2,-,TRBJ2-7,TGTGCCAGCAGTGGAGAGGGCACAGGGTTTCACGAGCAGTACTTC,CASSGEGTGFHEQYF
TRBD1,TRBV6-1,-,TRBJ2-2,TGTGCCAGCAGTGTTACGGACAGGGGAGGGGACGGGGAGCTGTTTTTT,CASSVTDRGGDGELFF
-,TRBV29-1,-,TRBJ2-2,TGCAGCGTTGAACTGGGGGGCCGGATCACCGGGGAGCTGTTTTTT,CSVELGGRITGELFF
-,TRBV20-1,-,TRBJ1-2,TGCAGTGCTACAGGGAAAGACTATGGCTACACCTTC,CSATGKDYGYTF
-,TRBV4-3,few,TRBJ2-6,TGCGCCAGCAGCCAACAGGGCCCCGGGGCCAACGTCCTGACTTTC,CASSQQGPGANVLTF
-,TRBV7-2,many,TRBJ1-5,TGTGCCAGCAGCCGCCTCGAGGAGCCCCAGCATTTT,CASSRLEEPQHF
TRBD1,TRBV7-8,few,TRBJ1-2,TGTGCCAACAGCTTTTACACAGGGGGTGAGGATGGCTACACCTTC,CANSFYTGGEDGYTF
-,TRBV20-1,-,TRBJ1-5,TGCAGTGCTCGAGACAAGGGCAATCAGCCCCAGCATTTT,CSARDKGNQPQHF
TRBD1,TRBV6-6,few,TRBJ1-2,TGTGCCAGCAGTCGGGACAGAGCTAACTATGGCTACACCTTC,CASSRDRANYGYTF
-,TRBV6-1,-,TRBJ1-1,TGTGCCAGCAGTGAAGCGCGGCTTGAAGCTTTCTTT,CASSEARLEAFF
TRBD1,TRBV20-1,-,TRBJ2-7,TGCAGTGCAAGACTAACAGGGGGCGGCGAGCAGTACTTC,CSARLTGGGEQYF
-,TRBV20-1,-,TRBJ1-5,TGCAGTGCACGGCCGGGACGGAGTCAGCCCCAGCATTTT,CSARPGRSQPQHF
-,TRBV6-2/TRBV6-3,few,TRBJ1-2,TGTGCCAGCAGTCCCCCCCCGGGAAGGATTTCTAGTGGCTACACCTTC,CASSPPPGRISSGYTF
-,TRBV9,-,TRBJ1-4,TGTGCCAGCAGCCGACAGGTTAATGAAAAACTGTTTTTT,CASSRQVNEKLFF
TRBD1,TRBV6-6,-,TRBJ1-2,TGTGCCAGCAGTCAAGGGACAGATTATGGCTACACCTTC,CASSQGTDYGYTF
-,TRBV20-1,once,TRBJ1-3,TGCAGTGCTAGAGAGACGTTCTCTGGAAACACCATATATTTT,CSARETFSGNTIYF
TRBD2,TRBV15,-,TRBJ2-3,TGTGCCACCAGGCCCACTAGCGGGAGCACAGATACGCAGTATTTT,CATRPTSGSTDTQYF
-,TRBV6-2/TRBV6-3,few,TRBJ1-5,TGTGCCAGCAGTACTCTAAGGGGCTGGGGTCAGCCCCAGCATTTT,CASSTLRGWGQPQHF
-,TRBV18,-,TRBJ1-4,TGTGCCAGCTCAGCGAATGAAAAACTGTTTTTT,CASSANEKLFF
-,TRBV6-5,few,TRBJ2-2,TGTGCCAGCAGTTACTCGACTACGAACACCGGGGAGCTGTTTTTT,CASSYSTTNTGELFF
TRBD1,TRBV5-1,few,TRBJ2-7,TGCGCCAGCAGCTTGAGTCCGGGACAGGGGGCCTCCTACGAGCAGTACTTC,CASSLSPGQGASYEQYF
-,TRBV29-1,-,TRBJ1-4,TGCAGCGTTGAAGATCCCTACAATGAAAAACTGTTTTTT,CSVEDPYNEKLFF
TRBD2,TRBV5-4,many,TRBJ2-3,TGTGCCAGCAGCTTGGTGGCGGGGGGGCGTGGAGATACGCAGTATTTT,CASSLVAGGRGDTQYF
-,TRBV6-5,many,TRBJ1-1,TGTGCCAGCAGTTATCATGGGACGGACGAAAATGAAGCTTTCTTT,CASSYHGTDENEAFF
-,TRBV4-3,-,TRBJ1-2,TGCGCCAGCAGCCAAGATAGGCCGCCCGGGGATGGCTACACCTTC,CASSQDRPPGDGYTF
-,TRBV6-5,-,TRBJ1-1,TGTGCCAGCAGCAAAAGAGGGGCGAACACTGAAGCTTTCTTT,CASSKRGANTEAFF
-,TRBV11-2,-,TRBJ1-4,TGTGCCAGCAGCGCTACAAGGGGCGGGAGGGGATATGAAAAACTGTTTTTT,CASSATRGGRGYEKLFF
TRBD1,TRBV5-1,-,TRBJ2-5,TGCGCCAGCAGCTTGGGAACAGGGGGCGCGGAGACCCAGTACTTC,CASSLGTGGAETQYF
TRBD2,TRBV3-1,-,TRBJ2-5,TGTGCCAGCAGCCAAAGAGCTAGCGGGAGGGAACGGGAGACCCAGTACTTC,CASSQRASGRERETQYF
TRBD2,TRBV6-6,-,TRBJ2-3,TGTGCCATTCTGGAGAGCGGGAGTGGTACAGATACGCAGTATTTT,CAILESGSGTDTQYF
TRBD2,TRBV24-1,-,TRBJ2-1,TGTGCCACCAGTGATGCTAGCGGGAGGAGAGGTGAGCAGTTCTTC,CATSDASGRRGEQFF
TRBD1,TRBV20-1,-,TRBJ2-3,TGCAGTGCTAGAAGTCCCGGGACAGGCACAGATACGCAGTATTTT,CSARSPGTGTDTQYF
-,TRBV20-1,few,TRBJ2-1,TGCAGTGCTAGAGATTATTTCGATGGTGGGCAGTTCTTC,CSARDYFDGGQFF
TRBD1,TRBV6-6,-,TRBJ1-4,TGTGCCAGCAGTTACAGGGACAGTTTGAATGAAAAACTGTTTTTT,CASSYRDSLNEKLFF
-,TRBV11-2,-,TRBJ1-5,TGTGCCAGCAGCGCCGGGAACAATCAGCCCCAGCATTTT,CASSAGNNQPQHF